The 20 T cell receptor beta chains below come from one sample, sequenced in a study of CD8+ T cells in alopecia areata. The sequencing template was cDNA reverse transcribed from extracted RNA. The repertoire was sequenced with immunoSEQ multiplex PCR; TCRdb's copy has only in-frame clones and lacks some. In the table there are about 250,000 clones, less than 80% of which are singletons. This sample comprised CD4+ T cells sorted from blood, obtained at week 0. These receptors were collected from a human donor with alopecia areata.

The chain has TRBV30 and TRBJ2-3; no definite D call. CDR1 is GTSNPN, CDR2 SVGIG, per germline (reference sequence). Deletions cut 3 bases from V and 5 bases from J, with 12 bases between. The CDR3 runs 13 residues. CDR3 nucleotide sequence: TGTGCCTGGAGGGATCTAGGAGTAGATACGCAGTATTTT. This translates into CAWRDLGVDTQYF.

This rearrangement joins TRBV30 to TRBJ2-5; D ambiguous. V dropped 2 bases and J dropped 7 bases, with 11 bases sitting between them. This CDR3 is built from 12 residues. Germline lookup yields CDR1 GTSNPN and CDR2 SVGIG (reference sequence). CDR3 region: CAWSRPLGTQYF. DNA for the CDR3: TGTGCCTGGAGTCGGCCCCTCGGGACCCAGTACTTC.

This chain connects TRBV2 to TRBJ2-5; possibly TRBD1 or TRBD2 for D (6 bases each). V was shortened by 3 bases and J by 8 bases, with 16 bases between the two germline ends. CDR1 is SNHLY and CDR2 is FYNNEI in the germline V gene. There are 14 residues in the CDR3. CDR3 sequence (DNA): TGTGCCAGCAGTGAGTGGGGGGCCGGTGATACCCAGTACTTC. This encodes CASSEWGAGDTQYF.

J is TRBJ2-5 and V is TRBV5-1; perhaps D is TRBD1 or TRBD2 (5 bases each). The V gene lost 8 bases and the J gene lost 2 bases, with 16 bases spanning the gap. Per germline, CDR1 SGHRS and CDR2 YFSETQ. The CDR3 totals 14 residues. CDR3 residues: CASAPGRGQETQYF. The CDR3 region has the DNA TGCGCCAGTGCGCCAGGGAGAGGGCAAGAGACCCAGTACTTC.

As regards this clone: One end of the junction varies from germline; a read error may be responsible. V gene TRBV4-3 combines with J gene TRBJ1-6, with a possible D match to TRBD1 (6 bases). The V gene's germline CDR1 is LGHNA and CDR2 YSLEER. The CDR3 covers 14 residues. The CDR3 nucleotides read TGCGCCATCAGCCACGGACAGTCGGATTCACCCCTCCACTTT. Residues: CAISHGQSDSPLHF.

For the CDR3, the DNA is TGCAGCGTTACCGGGACTGGCTCCTACAATGAGCAGTTCTTC. Amino acid sequence: CSVTGTGSYNEQFF. The rearrangement joins TRBV29-1 to TRBJ2-1; D possibly corresponds to TRBD2 (6 bases). The CDR3 is 14 amino acids. The V end was cut by 5 bases, the J end by 0 bases, with 11 bases between. In germline, CDR1 is SQVTM, CDR2 ANQGSEA.

The gene calls are TRBV30 and TRBJ2-3; weak D call: TRBD1 (5 bases). V was trimmed by 7 bases and J by 0 bases, leaving 17 bases between them. CDR3 length: 15 amino acids. Germline values: CDR1 GTSNPN, CDR2 SVGIG (reference sequence). This CDR3 is CAFNGHAGSTDTQYF. The CDR3, as DNA: TGTGCCTTCAATGGACATGCTGGTAGCACAGATACGCAGTATTTT.

CDR3 in DNA: TGTGCCAGCAGCTTGCCGGGAACAGTCTATGGCTACACCTTC. Its translation: CASSLPGTVYGYTF. The chain has TRBV5-6 and TRBJ1-2, with no clear D. CDR1 and CDR2 (germline): SGHDT, YYEEEE. V lost 1 base and J lost 4, with 11 bases in between. The CDR3 has 14 residues.

The chain is built from TRBV19 and TRBJ2-7; D is perhaps TRBD2 (7 bases). The germline gives CDR1 LNHDA, CDR2 SQIVND (reference sequence). CDR3 length: 14 residues. The V gene lost 2 bases and the J gene lost 5 bases, with 13 bases spanning the gap. The CDR3 sequence is CASSISRGRDEQYF. The CDR3 DNA is TGTGCCAGTAGTATATCGCGGGGGCGCGACGAGCAGTACTTC. Full variable domain (remainder filled in from reference TRBV19 and TRBJ2-7): DGGITQSPKYLFRKEGQNVTLSCEQNLNHDAMYWYRQDPGQGLRLIYYSQIVNDFQKGDIAEGYSVSREKKESFPLTVTSAQKNPTAFYLCASSISRGRDEQYFGPGTRLTVT.

This chain connects TRBV29-1 to TRBJ2-3; 11 bases line up with TRBD2. Germline CDR1 reads SQVTM; CDR2 reads ANQGSEA. The CDR3 runs 13 residues. Unmatched junction bases numbered 2, after V lost 4 bases and J lost 5 bases. CDR3 bases: TGCAGCGTTGGTCTAGCGGGGGGAGATACGCAGTATTTT. It encodes CSVGLAGGDTQYF.

V is TRBV30 and J is TRBJ1-5; tentatively, D is TRBD1 (6 bases). The CDR3 sequence is 13 residues long. Germline V gene data show CDR1 as GTSNPN and CDR2 as SVGIG (reference sequence). The germline V and J ends were trimmed by 2 bases and 5 bases, with 10 bases remaining between them. The CDR3 coding sequence is TGTGCCTGGAGTACAGCAGGGGATCAGCCCCAGCATTTT. It codes for CAWSTAGDQPQHF.

The sample holds a few counts of this clone. The gene calls are TRBV19 and TRBJ2-1; no firm D call. There are 11 residues in the CDR3. CDR1 LNHDA and CDR2 SQIVND come from the germline V gene (reference sequence). The V gene lost 4 bases and the J gene lost 7 bases, with 5 bases spanning the gap. The CDR3 DNA sequence: TGTGCCAGTAGTAGGATGAATGAGCAGTTCTTC. This gives the protein CASSRMNEQFF.

This sequence joins TRBV18 and TRBJ2-3; a possible D gene is TRBD2 (5 bases). The V end was cut by 2 bases, the J end by 3 bases, with 15 bases between. CDR3 size: 16 residues. Germline CDR1 reads KGHSH; CDR2 reads LQKENI. The CDR3 spells CASSPSSGLGTDTQYF. In DNA form, the CDR3 reads TGTGCCAGCTCACCATCTTCCGGACTTGGGACAGATACGCAGTATTTT.

The chain couples TRBV9 to TRBJ2-2; D is perhaps TRBD1 or TRBD2 (6 bases each). V dropped 3 bases and J dropped 6 bases, with 18 bases sitting between them. Germline V gives CDR1 SGDLS, CDR2 YYNGEE. The CDR3 contains 16 residues. CDR3 coding DNA: TGTGCCAGCAGCGCCGGGGGCGTCCGGGTCCCCGGGGAGCTGTTTTTT. Amino acids: CASSAGGVRVPGELFF.

V and J are TRBV6-5 and TRBJ2-3; D is possibly TRBD1 (6 bases). This CDR3 is 15 amino acids long. V was pared by 6 bases and J by 2 bases, with 15 bases between. Germline CDR1 is MNHEY and CDR2 is SVGAGI. The CDR3: CASRDRTSHTDTQYF. The CDR3 bases are TGTGCCAGCAGAGACAGGACTTCGCACACAGATACGCAGTATTTT.

The chain recombines TRBV4-2 with TRBJ2-4; 13 nucleotides match TRBD2. This CDR3 has 16 amino acids. The germline V gene encodes CDR1 LGHNA and CDR2 YNFKEQ. Unmatched junction bases numbered 9, after V lost 4 bases and J lost 9 bases. The CDR3 spells CASSLGTSGVGRIQYF. CDR3 DNA sequence: TGTGCCAGCAGCCTAGGGACTAGCGGGGTTGGTCGCATTCAGTACTTC.

V gene TRBV7-9 combines with J gene TRBJ2-1; D unresolved. V dropped 4 bases and J dropped 0 bases, with 16 bases sitting between them. The length of the CDR3 is 17 residues. The V gene's germline CDR1 is SEHNR and CDR2 FQNEAQ (reference sequence). The CDR3 sequence: CASSSAAVGISYNEQFF. The CDR3, as DNA: TGTGCCAGCAGCTCGGCGGCAGTGGGGATCTCCTACAATGAGCAGTTCTTC.

The chain is built from TRBV2 and TRBJ1-5; D remains unclear. The length of the CDR3 is 13 residues. Germline lookup yields CDR1 SNHLY and CDR2 FYNNEI. Trimming removed 8 bases at V and 3 bases at J, with 11 bases between. The CDR3 here is CASLSGFNQPQHF. The CDR3 nucleotides read TGTGCCAGCCTCAGTGGGTTCAATCAGCCCCAGCATTTT.

This clone has just a few counts. The V gene is TRBV25-1, the J gene TRBJ2-7; possibly TRBD2 for D (5 bases). V gave up 5 bases and J gave up 7 bases, with 15 bases separating them. The CDR3 is made up of 13 amino acids. Germline-derived CDR1 and CDR2 are MGHDK and SYGVNS. CDR3 in amino acids: CASSPPGVGEQYF. The DNA of the CDR3 is TGTGCCAGCAGTCCCCCCGGGGTAGGTGAGCAGTACTTC.

This clone was detected a few times. The chain joins TRBV7-8 to TRBJ2-5; D may be TRBD1 or TRBD2 (6 bases each). Trimming removed 1 base from V and 5 bases from J, with 11 bases in between. This CDR3 comprises 14 residues. Germline V lookup: CDR1 SGHVS, CDR2 FQNEAQ. The CDR3 reads CASSLEGGRETQYF. In nucleotides, the CDR3 is TGTGCCAGCAGCTTAGAGGGGGGTAGGGAGACCCAGTACTTC.